Below are 8 T cell receptor beta chains sequenced from a single sample in a study of spatial heterogeneity in lung cancer. TCRdb processed the 5' RACE reads anew with MiXCR; each CDR3 protein has one entry. The repertoire holds under 150,000 distinct CDR3 sequences, 10% to 12% seen once, with less than 25% in the top ten. Time point reported: blood at routine non-recurrence follow-up after resection. The sample in question was PBMCs, obtained at follow-up. The receptors originated from a female donor with early-stage non-small cell lung cancer.

The chain couples TRBV19 to TRBJ1-2; the D is unclear. The CDR3 contains 15 residues. Trimming removed 4 bases at V and 4 bases at J, with 16 bases between. The germline V gene encodes CDR1 LNHDA and CDR2 SQIVND (reference sequence). CDR3 region: CASSREKTDPYGYTF. The CDR3, as DNA: TGTGCCAGTAGTAGGGAAAAGACGGACCCCTATGGCTACACCTTC.

This clonotype has a handful of counts. This chain connects TRBV10-3 to TRBJ1-2, with D unclear. Germline V gene lookup returns CDR1 ENHRY and CDR2 SYGVKD. V gave up 2 bases and J gave up 4 bases, with 8 bases separating them. This CDR3 spans 13 amino acids. CDR3 coding DNA: TGTGCCATCAGTGAGAGAGGGCCCTATGGCTACACCTTC. Residues: CAISERGPYGYTF.

This clonotype was detected a few times. This sequence joins TRBV7-9 and TRBJ1-1; D might be TRBD1 (5 bases). V was pared by 0 bases and J by 8 bases, with 13 bases between. The CDR3 totals 14 residues. Germline CDR1 SEHNR, CDR2 FQNEAQ (reference sequence). The DNA of the CDR3 is TGTGCCAGCAGCTTAGCGATCGGGGGTCGAGAAGCTTTCTTT. Amino acid sequence: CASSLAIGGREAFF.

This clonotype has just a few counts. This chain connects TRBV20-1 to TRBJ1-1; 7 nucleotides match TRBD1. Germline V CDR1 and CDR2: DFQATT, SNEGSKA (reference sequence). J lost 6 bases, V lost 0 bases, and 10 bases had no gene match. The CDR3 length is 15 residues. The CDR3 DNA is TGCAGTGCTAGAGACCGACAGGGCGGGTACGCTGAAGCTTTCTTT. As protein: CSARDRQGGYAEAFF.

This clonotype was observed a handful of times. Here the CDR3 DNA reads TGTGCCAGTAGTATGGGACAGGGAGGAAATCAGCCCCAGCATTTT. Its translation: CASSMGQGGNQPQHF. The chain combines TRBV19 with TRBJ1-5, with TRBD1 matching over 9 bases. V trimming: 3 bases; J trimming: 4 bases; junction bases outside the gene matches: 4. This CDR3 spans 15 amino acids. Germline CDR1 reads LNHDA; CDR2 reads SQIVND (reference sequence). Using reference TRBV19 and TRBJ1-5 for the parts outside the CDR3, the full variable domain is DGGITQSPKYLFRKEGQNVTLSCEQNLNHDAMYWYRQDPGQGLRLIYYSQIVNDFQKGDIAEGYSVSREKKESFPLTVTSAQKNPTAFYLCASSMGQGGNQPQHFGDGTRLSIL.

This chain connects TRBV7-2 to TRBJ2-6; D unclear. The germline V gene encodes CDR1 SGHTA and CDR2 FQGNSA. The CDR3 contains 14 residues. Trimming took off 5 bases at V and 0 bases at J, with 5 bases between the two ends. CDR3 region: CASSLNSGANVLTF. The CDR3 coding sequence is TGTGCCAGCAGCCTAAACTCTGGGGCCAACGTCCTGACTTTC. The variable domain in full, completed from reference TRBV7-2 and TRBJ2-6, reads GAGVSQSPSNKVTEKGKDVELRCDPISGHTALYWYRQSLGQGLEFLIYFQGNSAPDKSGLPSDRFSAERTGGSVSTLTIQRTQQEDSAVYLCASSLNSGANVLTFGAGSRLTVL.

This clonotype was detected many times. The genes are TRBV5-1 and TRBJ2-5; 13 bases match TRBD2. J was trimmed by 5 bases and V by 9 bases; bases with no gene match: 7. Germline values: CDR1 SGHRS, CDR2 YFSETQ. The CDR3 extends over 14 amino acids. Here the CDR3 DNA reads TGCGCCACCAGGACTAGCGGGGGAGATGAGACCCAGTACTTC. Residues: CATRTSGGDETQYF.

Of note for this clonotype: One junction end does not reproduce the germline sequence, and a read error may be involved. This sequence joins TRBV4-2 and TRBJ1-3; no clear D. This CDR3 spans 13 amino acids. Germline V lookup: CDR1 LGHNA, CDR2 YNFKEQ. CDR3 nucleotide sequence: TGTGCCAGCAGCCAAGATTTACGAAACGCCATATATTTT. The encoded protein is CASSQDLRNAIYF.